Shown below are 13 T cell receptor beta chains from a single sample sequenced in a study of response to subunit inactivated influenza vaccine. MiXCR, run by TCRdb on the RT-PCR reads, gives a single entry per CDR3 protein. The sample records just over 300,000 distinct CDR3 sequences, just over 20% being singletons. Material: PBMCs from blood, obtained about 19 months after vaccination. The receptors come from a man aged 45 to 70 who received an inactivated influenza vaccine.

CDR3 sequence reads: CSASDQGTEAFF. The DNA of the CDR3 is TGCAGTGCTAGTGACCAGGGGACTGAAGCTTTCTTT. The chain employs TRBV20-1 and TRBJ1-1; maybe TRBD1 (6 bases). Germline assignment: CDR1 DFQATT and CDR2 SNEGSKA (reference sequence). CDR3 length equals 12 residues. V lost 3 bases, J lost 5 bases, and 10 bases lay in between.

The gene calls are TRBV9 and TRBJ2-1; the D is unclear. Germline assignment: CDR1 SGDLS and CDR2 YYNGEE. V dropped 5 bases and J dropped 5 bases, with 14 bases sitting between them. The CDR3 spans 14 residues. The CDR3 region has the DNA TGTGCCAGCAGTGACACCGCGAGCAACAATGAGCAGTTCTTC. The encoded protein is CASSDTASNNEQFF.

This clonotype was counted a few times. This sequence joins TRBV3-1 and TRBJ1-4, with D unresolved. Trimming left V 1 base short and J 0 bases short, with 9 bases between. This CDR3 spans 16 amino acids. Germline CDR1 LGHDT, CDR2 YNNKEL (reference sequence). The CDR3 sequence: CASSQAQITTNEKLFF. CDR3 sequence (DNA): TGTGCCAGCAGCCAAGCACAAATAACAACTAATGAAAAACTGTTTTTT.

This chain joins TRBV29-1 and TRBJ1-1; perhaps TRBD1 as D (5 bases). Between the trimmed V and J ends, which lost 6 bases and 0 bases, there was a span of 11 bases. Germline V gene data show CDR1 as SQVTM and CDR2 as ANQGSEA. The CDR3 is made up of 13 amino acids. The CDR3: CSVKGLMNTEAFF. DNA for the CDR3: TGCAGCGTCAAGGGACTTATGAACACTGAAGCTTTCTTT.

The chain has TRBV5-1 and TRBJ1-4, with a possible D match to TRBD1 (6 bases). With 4 bases removed from V and 4 bases from J, the gap between germline ends came to 14 bases. This CDR3 spans 15 amino acids. Germline V gene data show CDR1 as SGHRS and CDR2 as YFSETQ. CDR3 region: CASSPRTASNEKLFF. The CDR3 DNA reads TGCGCCAGCAGCCCGCGGACAGCTAGTAATGAAAAACTGTTTTTT. The full variable domain, in which reference TRBV5-1 and TRBJ1-4 provide the parts outside the CDR3, is KAGVTQTPRYLIKTRGQQVTLSCSPISGHRSVSWYQQTPGQGLQFLFEYFSETQRNKGNFPGRFSGRQFSNSRSEMNVSTLELGDSALYLCASSPRTASNEKLFFGSGTQLSVL.

At least ten counts were recorded for this clonotype. This chain connects TRBV4-3 to TRBJ1-1; 7 nucleotides agree with TRBD1. Germline-derived CDR1 and CDR2 are LGHNA and YSLEER. With V trimmed by 3 bases and J by 3 bases, 7 bases remained unmatched. This CDR3 has 15 residues. CDR3 DNA: TGCGCCAGCAGCCACCTTGACAGGGACCACACTGAAGCTTTCTTT. Translated, it gives CASSHLDRDHTEAFF.

The rearrangement links TRBV20-1 to TRBJ2-2; D gene ambiguous. CDR3 length: 15 residues. V was clipped by 3 bases and J by 1 base, with 12 bases between them. Germline assignment: CDR1 DFQATT and CDR2 SNEGSKA (reference sequence). CDR3 coding DNA: TGCAGTGCTAGCCGGTACTATTTGAACACCGGGGAGCTGTTTTTT. Translated: CSASRYYLNTGELFF.

This clonotype was recorded a few times. V usage is TRBV28 and J usage is TRBJ1-4; possible D gene TRBD1, 5 bases. V shed 3 bases and J shed 1 base, with 12 bases lying between them. The CDR3 contains 16 residues. Germline CDR1 is MDHEN and CDR2 is SYDVKM. CDR3 in amino acids: CASSFAPGITNEKLFF. Here the CDR3 DNA reads TGTGCCAGCAGTTTCGCCCCAGGGATAACTAATGAAAAACTGTTTTTT. Full variable domain (missing parts from reference TRBV28 and TRBJ1-4): DVKVTQSSRYLVKRTGEKVFLECVQDMDHENMFWYRQDPGLGLRLIYFSYDVKMKEKGDIPEGYSVSREKKERFSLILESASTNQTSMYLCASSFAPGITNEKLFFGSGTQLSVL.

This clonotype was seen many times. The J gene is TRBJ1-5, the V gene TRBV20-1; tentative D call: TRBD1 (5 bases). Germline lookup yields CDR1 DFQATT and CDR2 SNEGSKA (reference sequence). The CDR3 spans 14 residues. The V end lost 2 bases, the J end lost 0 bases, and 8 bases lay between the germline ends. CDR3 protein: CSARRDYSNQPQHF. In nucleotides, the CDR3 is TGCAGTGCTAGAAGGGACTATAGCAATCAGCCCCAGCATTTT.

The chain carries TRBV29-1 and TRBJ2-5, with D unresolved. The CDR3 length is 13 residues. Germline-derived CDR1 and CDR2 are SQVTM and ANQGSEA. V dropped 8 bases and J dropped 4 bases, with 17 bases sitting between them. Written as DNA, the CDR3 is TGCAGCTATTCACAGCAGAGAAGAGAGACCCAGTACTTC. Translated: CSYSQQRRETQYF.

This clonotype was recorded at least ten times. This chain uses TRBV12-3 or TRBV12-4 with TRBJ1-1, with D tentatively TRBD1 (6 bases). This CDR3 has 13 amino acids. The germline V and J ends were trimmed by 5 bases and 1 base, with 8 bases remaining between them. The CDR3 sequence: CASSGQQNTEAFF. CDR3 sequence (DNA): TGTGCCAGCAGTGGACAGCAGAACACTGAAGCTTTCTTT.

The V gene is TRBV12-3 or TRBV12-4, the J gene TRBJ2-5; TRBD2 aligns across 16 bases. The CDR3 consists of 17 residues. The trim removed 4 bases at V and 5 bases at J, leaving 7 bases unmatched. CDR3 loop: CASSSGTSGGAMETQYF. CDR3 sequence (DNA): TGTGCCAGCAGTTCCGGGACTAGCGGGGGGGCGATGGAGACCCAGTACTTC.

This clonotype occurred many times. V is TRBV4-2 and J is TRBJ1-1; D is uncertain. The V end lost 1 base, the J end lost 4 bases, and 13 bases lay between the germline ends. Germline assignment: CDR1 LGHNA and CDR2 YNFKEQ. This CDR3 is 15 amino acids long. The CDR3 sequence is CASSQATDLSTEAFF. The CDR3 nucleotides read TGTGCCAGCAGCCAAGCCACGGACCTGAGCACTGAAGCTTTCTTT.